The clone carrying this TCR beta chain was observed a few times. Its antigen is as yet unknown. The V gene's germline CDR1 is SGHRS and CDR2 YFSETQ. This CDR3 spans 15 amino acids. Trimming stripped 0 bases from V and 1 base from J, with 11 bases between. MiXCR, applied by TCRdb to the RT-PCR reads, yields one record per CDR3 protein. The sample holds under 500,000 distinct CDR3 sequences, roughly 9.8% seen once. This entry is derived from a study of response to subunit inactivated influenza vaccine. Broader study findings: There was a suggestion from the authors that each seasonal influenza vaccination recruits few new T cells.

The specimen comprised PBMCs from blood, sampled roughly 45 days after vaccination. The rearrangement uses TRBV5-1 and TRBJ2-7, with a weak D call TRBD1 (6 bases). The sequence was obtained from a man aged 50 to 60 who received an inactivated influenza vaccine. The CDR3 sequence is CASSLVQGTSYEQYF. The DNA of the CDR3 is TGCGCCAGCAGCTTGGTCCAGGGGACATCCTACGAGCAGTACTTC.